This T cell receptor beta chain was documented in a study of T cells in Graves' hyperthyroidism and ophthalmopathy. The study's findings and limits: Ophthalmopathy could be told apart from stable hyperthyroidism with a 13 V-J model.

TCR beta CDR3 regions were amplified from RNA transcripts. When the TCR CDR3 underwent first-round RT-PCR, the HTBI primer set was used. MiXCR, applied by TCRdb to the multiplex PCR reads, yields one record per CDR3 protein. The table includes around 600,000 distinct CDR3 sequences, 14% detected once. The cohort's ophthalmopathy patients, a group with duration under 3 months, had a Clinical Activity Score of at least 3 and a NOSPECS grade of at least 4. The CDR3 runs 15 residues. Per germline, CDR1 MNHNS and CDR2 SASEGT. The V end was cut by 3 bases, the J end by 0 bases, with 9 bases between. This clonotype has only a few counts. As yet, its antigen is unknown.

The sample taken for sequencing was blood. V is TRBV6-1 and J is TRBJ1-3; no clear D. The source of this sequence is a woman aged 18-35 years with Graves' ophthalmopathy. The CDR3 DNA is TGTGCCAGCAGTGAGCTTTGGGACTCTGGAAACACCATATATTTT. Translated: CASSELWDSGNTIYF.